This T cell receptor (beta chain) was retrieved from a study of blood T cell repertoires in COVID-19. Study information: Sources were T cells, B-cell-depleted T cells, or PBMCs; the material itself was cDNA or gDNA.

In the original analysis: Amplification from reference gene primers served as the basis for estimated nucleated cell counts. Profiling relied on immunoSEQ multiplex PCR, and the TCRdb table lists in-frame clones only, not all of them. The D gene and trimming were derived from the DNA, and the V and J assignments and clone size from that table. In the table there are about 200,000 clones, more than 70% of which are singletons. With 3 bases clipped from V and 2 bases from J, the junction kept 6 bases outside the gene matches. CDR1 is SGHAT and CDR2 is FQNNGV in the germline V gene. This CDR3 spans 16 amino acids.

This sequence was found in a woman older than 75 with active or convalescent COVID-19. Sample: peripheral blood. The rearrangement links TRBV11-2 to TRBJ2-3; TRBD2 matches 9 bases. The CDR3 nucleotides read TGTGCCAGCAGCTTCGGTTCTAGCGGGAACACAGATACGCAGTATTTT. Translating it yields CASSFGSSGNTDTQYF.